The clone carrying this T cell receptor beta chain has a single count. No antigen is known for it. At minimum, one pre-ART and two post-ART PBMC samples were obtained from each donor. V gave up 0 bases and J gave up 7 bases, with 11 bases separating them. Germline CDR1 SGHRS, CDR2 YFSETQ. The CDR3 length is 15 residues. These data belong to a study of long-term antiretroviral therapy in people with HIV. Study-level results: Dominance of pre-ART expanded clones persisted, fluctuating and often declining after ART.

An immunoSEQ assay, version v3.0, was performed at survey level. Sequencing was designed to cover about 40,000-55,000 T-cell genomes in each sample. Using immunoSEQ multiplex PCR, the repertoire was profiled, and TCRdb retains in-frame clones only, with some absent. The table lists tens of thousands of clones, roughly 80% of them singletons. The receptor comes from a man aged 18 to 30 with HIV. The chain links TRBV5-1 to TRBJ1-6; D gene ambiguous. Sequencing was performed on unsorted PBMCs, taken 0.8 years before starting antiretroviral therapy. CDR3 DNA: TGCGCCAGCAGCTTGGTAGGGTTTGGGAATTCACCCCTCCACTTT. Translating it yields CASSLVGFGNSPLHF.